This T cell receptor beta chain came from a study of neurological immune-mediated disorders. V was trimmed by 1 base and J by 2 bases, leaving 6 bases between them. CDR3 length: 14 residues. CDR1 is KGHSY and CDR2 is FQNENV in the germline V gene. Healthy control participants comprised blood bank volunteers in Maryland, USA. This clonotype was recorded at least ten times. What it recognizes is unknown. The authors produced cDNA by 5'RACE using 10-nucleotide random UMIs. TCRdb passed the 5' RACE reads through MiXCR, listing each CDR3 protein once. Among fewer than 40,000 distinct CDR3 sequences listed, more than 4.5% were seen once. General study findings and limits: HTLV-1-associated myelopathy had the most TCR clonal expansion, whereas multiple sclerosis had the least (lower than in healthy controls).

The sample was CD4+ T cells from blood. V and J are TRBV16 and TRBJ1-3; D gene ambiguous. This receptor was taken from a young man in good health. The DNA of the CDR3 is TGTGCCAGCAGCCAATTGCGGCCTGGAAACACCATATATTTT. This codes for CASSQLRPGNTIYF.